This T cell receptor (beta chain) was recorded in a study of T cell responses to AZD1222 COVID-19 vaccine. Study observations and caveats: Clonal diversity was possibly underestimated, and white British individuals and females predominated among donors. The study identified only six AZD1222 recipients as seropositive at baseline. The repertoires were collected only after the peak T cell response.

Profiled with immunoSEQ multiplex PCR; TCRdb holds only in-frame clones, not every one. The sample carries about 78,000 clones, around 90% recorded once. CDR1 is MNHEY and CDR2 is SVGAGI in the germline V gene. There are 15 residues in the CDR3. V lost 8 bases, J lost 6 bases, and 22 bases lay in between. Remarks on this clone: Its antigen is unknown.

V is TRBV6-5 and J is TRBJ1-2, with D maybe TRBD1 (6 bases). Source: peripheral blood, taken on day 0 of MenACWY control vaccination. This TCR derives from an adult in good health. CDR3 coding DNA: TGTGCCAGCGGGACCCCCCAGGGACAAGGACATGGCTACACCTTC. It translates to CASGTPQGQGHGYTF.